The present entry profiles one T cell receptor (beta chain) with its context. This sample was included in a study of blood T cell repertoires in COVID-19. Study overall: Sources were T cells, B-cell-depleted T cells, or PBMCs; the material itself was cDNA or gDNA.

In the source study's methods: Quantification of nucleated cells was approximated via reference gene primer amplification. Assay: immunoSEQ multiplex PCR; the TCRdb copy retains only in-frame clones and omits some. That table supplies the V and J calls and clone size; D and trimming were determined from the DNA. The sample has some 31,000 clones; 70% to 80% are singletons. Germline V gene lookup returns CDR1 SGHVS and CDR2 FQNEAQ. This CDR3 has 16 residues. After removal of 4 bases from V and 4 bases from J, the junction contained 12 bases not matched to a gene. This rearrangement joins TRBV7-8 to TRBJ2-5; TRBD2 matches at 7 bases. The sample was peripheral blood. This TCR was sampled from a woman aged 60-70 years with acute or convalescent COVID-19. The CDR3 DNA follows: TGTGCCAGCAGCTCATACCCGAAAGGGAGGGCAGAGACCCAGTACTTC. Its translation: CASSSYPKGRAETQYF.